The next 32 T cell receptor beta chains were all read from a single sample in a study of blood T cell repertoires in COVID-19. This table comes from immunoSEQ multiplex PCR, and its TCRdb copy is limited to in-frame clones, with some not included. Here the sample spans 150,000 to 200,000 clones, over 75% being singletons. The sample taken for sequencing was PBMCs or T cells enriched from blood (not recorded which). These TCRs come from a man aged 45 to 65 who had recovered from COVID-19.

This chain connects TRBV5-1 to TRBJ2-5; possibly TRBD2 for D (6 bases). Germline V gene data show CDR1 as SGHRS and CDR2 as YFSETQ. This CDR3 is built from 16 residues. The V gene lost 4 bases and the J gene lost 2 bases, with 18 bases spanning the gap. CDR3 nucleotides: TGCGCCAGCAGCCGCGCCGACCGGGGAGGTCAAGAGACCCAGTACTTC. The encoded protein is CASSRADRGGQETQYF.

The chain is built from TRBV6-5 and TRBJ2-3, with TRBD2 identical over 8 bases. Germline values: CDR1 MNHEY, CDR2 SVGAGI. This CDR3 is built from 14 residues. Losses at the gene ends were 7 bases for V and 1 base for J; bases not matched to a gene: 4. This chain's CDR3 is CASKPGLGTDTQYF. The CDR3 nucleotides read TGTGCCAGCAAACCGGGACTAGGCACAGATACGCAGTATTTT.

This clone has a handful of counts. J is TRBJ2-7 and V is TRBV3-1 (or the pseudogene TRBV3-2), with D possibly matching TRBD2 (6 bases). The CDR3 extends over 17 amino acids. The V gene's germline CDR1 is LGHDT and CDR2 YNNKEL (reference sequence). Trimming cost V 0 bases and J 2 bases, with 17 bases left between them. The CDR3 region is CASSQDALLRGTYEQYF. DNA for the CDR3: TGTGCCAGCAGCCAAGACGCCCTACTCCGGGGGACCTACGAGCAGTACTTC.

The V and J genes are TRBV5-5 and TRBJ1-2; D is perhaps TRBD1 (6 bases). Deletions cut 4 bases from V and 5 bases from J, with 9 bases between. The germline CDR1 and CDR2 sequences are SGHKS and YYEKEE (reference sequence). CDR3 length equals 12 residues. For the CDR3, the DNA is TGTGCCAGCAGCCGGACAGATTATGGCTACACCTTC. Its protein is CASSRTDYGYTF.

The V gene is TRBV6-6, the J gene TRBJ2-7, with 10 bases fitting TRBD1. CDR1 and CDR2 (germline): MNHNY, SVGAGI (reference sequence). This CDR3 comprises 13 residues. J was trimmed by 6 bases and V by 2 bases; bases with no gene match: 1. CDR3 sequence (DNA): TGTGCCAGCAGTTACGGACAGGGGGGCGAGCAGTACTTC. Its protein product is CASSYGQGGEQYF.

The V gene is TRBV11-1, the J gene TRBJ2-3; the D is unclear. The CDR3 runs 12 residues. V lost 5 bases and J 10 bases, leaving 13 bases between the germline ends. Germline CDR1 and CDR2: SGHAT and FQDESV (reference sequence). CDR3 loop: CASSPSPQAQYF. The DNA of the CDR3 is TGTGCCAGCAGCCCCTCGCCCCAGGCGCAGTATTTT.

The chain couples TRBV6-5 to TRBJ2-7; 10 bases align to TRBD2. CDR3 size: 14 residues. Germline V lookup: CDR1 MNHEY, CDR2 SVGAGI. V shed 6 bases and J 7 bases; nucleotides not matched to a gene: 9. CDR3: CASSQLAGTDEQYF. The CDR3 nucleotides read TGTGCCAGCAGCCAACTAGCGGGGACGGATGAGCAGTACTTC.

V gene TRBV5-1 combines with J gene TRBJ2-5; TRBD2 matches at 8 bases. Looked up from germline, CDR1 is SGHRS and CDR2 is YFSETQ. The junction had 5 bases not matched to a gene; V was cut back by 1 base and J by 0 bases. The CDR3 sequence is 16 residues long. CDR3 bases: TGCGCCAGCAGCTTGCCCCTAGCGGGCAACCAAGAGACCCAGTACTTC. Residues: CASSLPLAGNQETQYF.

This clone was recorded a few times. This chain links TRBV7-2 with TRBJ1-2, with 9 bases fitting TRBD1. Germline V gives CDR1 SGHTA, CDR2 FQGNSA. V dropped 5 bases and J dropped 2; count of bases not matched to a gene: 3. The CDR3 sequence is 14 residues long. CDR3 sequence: CASSPGQGNYGYTF. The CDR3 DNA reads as TGTGCCAGCAGCCCCGGACAGGGGAACTATGGCTACACCTTC.

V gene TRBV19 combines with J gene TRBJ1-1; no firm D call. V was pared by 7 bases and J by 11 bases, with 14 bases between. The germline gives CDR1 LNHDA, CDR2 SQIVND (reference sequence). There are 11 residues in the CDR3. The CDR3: CASTTGVRAFF. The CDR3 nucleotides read TGTGCCAGTACCACCGGAGTTAGGGCTTTCTTT.

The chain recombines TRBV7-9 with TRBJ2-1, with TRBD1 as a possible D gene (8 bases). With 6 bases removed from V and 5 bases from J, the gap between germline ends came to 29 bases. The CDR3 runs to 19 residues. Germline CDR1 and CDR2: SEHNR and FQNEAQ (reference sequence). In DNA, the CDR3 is TGTGCCAGCAGTCCCCGGACAGGGAGGGTAACGGGAGTTCACAATGAGCAGTTCTTC. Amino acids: CASSPRTGRVTGVHNEQFF.

This CDR3 is CASSLGVEGTNYGYTF. The CDR3 coding sequence is TGTGCCAGCAGCTTAGGGGTGGAGGGGACCAACTATGGCTACACCTTC. V and J are TRBV7-8 and TRBJ1-2, with D perhaps matching TRBD1 (5 bases). Germline V gene data show CDR1 as SGHVS and CDR2 as FQNEAQ. The CDR3 length is 16 residues. Trimming took 1 base from V and 2 from J, leaving 14 bases between them.

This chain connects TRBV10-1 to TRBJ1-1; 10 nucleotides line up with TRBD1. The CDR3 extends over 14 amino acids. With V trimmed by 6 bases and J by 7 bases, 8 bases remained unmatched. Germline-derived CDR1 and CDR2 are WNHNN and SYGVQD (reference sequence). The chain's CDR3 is CASSPRDRGREAFF. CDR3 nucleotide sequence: TGCGCCAGCAGCCCCCGGGACAGGGGCCGTGAAGCTTTCTTT.

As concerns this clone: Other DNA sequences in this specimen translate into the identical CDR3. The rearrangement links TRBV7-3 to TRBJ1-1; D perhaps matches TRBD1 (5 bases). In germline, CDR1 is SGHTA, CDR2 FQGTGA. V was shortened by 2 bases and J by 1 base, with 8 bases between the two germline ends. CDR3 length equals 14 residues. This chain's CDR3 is CASSLGGQNTEAFF. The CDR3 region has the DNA TGTGCCAGCAGCTTAGGCGGACAGAACACTGAAGCTTTCTTT.

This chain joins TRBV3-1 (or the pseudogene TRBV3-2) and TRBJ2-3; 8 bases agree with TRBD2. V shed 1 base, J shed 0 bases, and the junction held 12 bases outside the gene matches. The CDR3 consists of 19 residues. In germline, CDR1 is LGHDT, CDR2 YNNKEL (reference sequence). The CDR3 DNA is TGTGCCAGCAGCCAAGGACCGTTAAAGCGGGGGCGAAGCACAGATACGCAGTATTTT. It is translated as CASSQGPLKRGRSTDTQYF.

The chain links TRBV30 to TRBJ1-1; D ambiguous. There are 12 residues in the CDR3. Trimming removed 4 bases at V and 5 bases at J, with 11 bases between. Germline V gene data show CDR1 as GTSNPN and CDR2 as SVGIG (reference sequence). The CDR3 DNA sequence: TGTGCCTGGACCGAGTCGCGAACTGAAGCTTTCTTT. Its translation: CAWTESRTEAFF.

The DNA for the CDR3 is TGTGCCAGCAGTTTATCTGTCGGGTTAGCGGGGGGTAAGCAGTACTTC. Translation gives CASSLSVGLAGGKQYF. The chain is built from TRBV27 and TRBJ2-7; 10 bases line up with TRBD2. Germline lookup yields CDR1 MNHEY and CDR2 SMNVEV (reference sequence). The CDR3 is 16 residues long. After removal of 0 bases from V and 8 bases from J, the junction contained 10 bases not matched to a gene.

CDR3 in DNA: TGTGCCAGCAGCAAAGGTAACGCGGATCAGCCCCAGCATTTT. Protein product: CASSKGNADQPQHF. The rearrangement uses TRBV9 and TRBJ1-5, with D unresolved. Germline lookup yields CDR1 SGDLS and CDR2 YYNGEE. The CDR3 totals 14 residues. Trimming pared 4 bases from V and 5 bases from J, leaving 13 bases between.

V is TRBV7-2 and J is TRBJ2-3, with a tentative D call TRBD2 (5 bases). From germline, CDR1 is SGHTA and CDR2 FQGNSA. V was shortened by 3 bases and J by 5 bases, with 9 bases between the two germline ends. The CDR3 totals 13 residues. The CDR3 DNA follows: TGTGCCAGCAGCTTGGCGGGCGAAGATACGCAGTATTTT. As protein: CASSLAGEDTQYF.

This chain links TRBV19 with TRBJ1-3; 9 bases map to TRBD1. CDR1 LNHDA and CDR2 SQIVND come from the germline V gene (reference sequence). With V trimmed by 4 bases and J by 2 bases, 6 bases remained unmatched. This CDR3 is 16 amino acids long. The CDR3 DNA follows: TGTGCCAGTAGTACCACCCGGACAGGGGCTGGAAACACCATATATTTT. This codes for CASSTTRTGAGNTIYF.

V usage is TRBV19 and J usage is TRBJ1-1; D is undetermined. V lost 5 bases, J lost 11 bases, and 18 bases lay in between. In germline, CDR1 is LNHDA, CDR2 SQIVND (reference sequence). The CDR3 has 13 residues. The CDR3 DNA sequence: TGTGCCAGTAGTTTTCAACCGAGGGAGGAGGCTTTCTTT. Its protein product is CASSFQPREEAFF.

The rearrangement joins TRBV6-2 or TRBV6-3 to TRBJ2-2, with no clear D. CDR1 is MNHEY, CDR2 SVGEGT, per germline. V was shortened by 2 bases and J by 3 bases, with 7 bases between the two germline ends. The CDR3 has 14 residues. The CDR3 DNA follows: TGTGCCAGCAGTTACAGCCGGTACACCGGGGAGCTGTTTTTT. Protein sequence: CASSYSRYTGELFF.

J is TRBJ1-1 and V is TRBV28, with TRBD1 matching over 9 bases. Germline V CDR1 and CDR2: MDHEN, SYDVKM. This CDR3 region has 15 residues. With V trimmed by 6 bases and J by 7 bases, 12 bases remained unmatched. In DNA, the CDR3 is TGTGCCAGCAGCCCGACGGGGACAGGGAGGAGTGAAGCTTTCTTT. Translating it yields CASSPTGTGRSEAFF.

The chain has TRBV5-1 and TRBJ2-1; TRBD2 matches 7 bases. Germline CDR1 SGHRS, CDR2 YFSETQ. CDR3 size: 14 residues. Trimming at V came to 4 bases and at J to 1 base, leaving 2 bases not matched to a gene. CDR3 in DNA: TGCGCCAGCAGCGCGGGACTATCCTACAATGAGCAGTTCTTC. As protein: CASSAGLSYNEQFF. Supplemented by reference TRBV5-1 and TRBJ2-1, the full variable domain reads KAGVTQTPRYLIKTRGQQVTLSCSPISGHRSVSWYQQTPGQGLQFLFEYFSETQRNKGNFPGRFSGRQFSNSRSEMNVSTLELGDSALYLCASSAGLSYNEQFFGPGTRLTVL.

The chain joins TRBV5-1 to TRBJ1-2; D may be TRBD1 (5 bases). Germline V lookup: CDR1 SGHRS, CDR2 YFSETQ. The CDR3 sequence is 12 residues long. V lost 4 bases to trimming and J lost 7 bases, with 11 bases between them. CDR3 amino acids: CASSQGASGYTF. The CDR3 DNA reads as TGCGCCAGCAGCCAGGGTGCCTCTGGCTACACCTTC.

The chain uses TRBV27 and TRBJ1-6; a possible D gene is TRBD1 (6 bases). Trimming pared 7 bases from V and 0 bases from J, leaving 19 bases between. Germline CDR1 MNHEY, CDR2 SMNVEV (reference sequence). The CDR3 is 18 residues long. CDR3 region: CASTEGGFASSYNSPLHF. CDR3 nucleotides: TGTGCCAGCACCGAGGGGGGGTTTGCAAGCTCCTATAATTCACCCCTCCACTTT.

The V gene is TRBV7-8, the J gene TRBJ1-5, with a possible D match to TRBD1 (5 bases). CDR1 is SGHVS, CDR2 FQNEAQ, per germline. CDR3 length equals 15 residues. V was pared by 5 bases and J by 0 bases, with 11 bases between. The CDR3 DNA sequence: TGTGCCAGCAGCAGGGGTTTAGGTAGCAATCAGCCCCAGCATTTT. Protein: CASSRGLGSNQPQHF.

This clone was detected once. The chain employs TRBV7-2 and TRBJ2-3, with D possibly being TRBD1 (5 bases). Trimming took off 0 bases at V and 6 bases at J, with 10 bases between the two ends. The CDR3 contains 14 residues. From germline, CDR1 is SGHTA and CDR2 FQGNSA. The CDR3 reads CASSLAKGLDTQYF. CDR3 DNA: TGTGCCAGCAGCTTAGCGAAGGGGTTGGATACGCAGTATTTT.

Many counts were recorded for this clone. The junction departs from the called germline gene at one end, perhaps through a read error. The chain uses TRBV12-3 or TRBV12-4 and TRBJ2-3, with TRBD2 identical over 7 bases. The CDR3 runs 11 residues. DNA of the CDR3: TGTGCCAGCAGTTTAGGAAGGAGCGGGGAATTT. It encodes CASSLGRSGEF.

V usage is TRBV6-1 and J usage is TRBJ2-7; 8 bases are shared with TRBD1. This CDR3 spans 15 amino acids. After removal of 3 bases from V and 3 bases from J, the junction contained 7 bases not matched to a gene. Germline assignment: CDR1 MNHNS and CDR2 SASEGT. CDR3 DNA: TGTGCCAGCAGTGATATGGGACAGGCGGTCTACGAGCAGTACTTC. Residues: CASSDMGQAVYEQYF.

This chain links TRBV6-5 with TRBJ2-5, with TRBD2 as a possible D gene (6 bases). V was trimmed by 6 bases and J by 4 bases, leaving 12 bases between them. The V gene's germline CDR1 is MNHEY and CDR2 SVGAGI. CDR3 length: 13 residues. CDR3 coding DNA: TGTGCCAGCAGGGTGGGAGGCCCAGAGACCCAGTACTTC. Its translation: CASRVGGPETQYF.

This CDR3 reads CASSSETGYHSPLHF. The CDR3 coding sequence is TGTGCCAGCAGCTCAGAAACAGGGTACCATTCACCCCTCCACTTT. The rearrangement joins TRBV11-2 to TRBJ1-6; perhaps TRBD1 as D (6 bases). The CDR3 covers 15 residues. Deletions cut 4 bases from V and 8 bases from J, with 15 bases between. Germline assignment: CDR1 SGHAT and CDR2 FQNNGV.